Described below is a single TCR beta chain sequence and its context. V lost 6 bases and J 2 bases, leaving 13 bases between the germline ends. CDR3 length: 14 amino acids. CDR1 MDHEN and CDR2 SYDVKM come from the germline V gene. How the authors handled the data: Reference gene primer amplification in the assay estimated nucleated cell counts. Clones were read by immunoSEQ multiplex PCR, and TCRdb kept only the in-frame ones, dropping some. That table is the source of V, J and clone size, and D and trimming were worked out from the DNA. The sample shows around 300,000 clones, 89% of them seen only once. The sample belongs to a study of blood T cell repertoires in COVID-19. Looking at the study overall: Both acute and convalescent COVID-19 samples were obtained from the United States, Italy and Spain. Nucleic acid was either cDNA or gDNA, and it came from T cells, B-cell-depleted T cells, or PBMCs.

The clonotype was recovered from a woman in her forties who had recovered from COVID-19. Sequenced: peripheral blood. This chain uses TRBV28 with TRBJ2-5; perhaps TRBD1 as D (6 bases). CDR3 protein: CASSRGRPQETQYF. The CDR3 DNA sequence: TGTGCCAGCAGCAGGGGACGGCCGCAAGAGACCCAGTACTTC.